This T cell receptor beta chain stems from a study of cytomegalovirus exposure and HLA in healthy donors. Study-level information: The roughly 120 validation repertoires matched the approximately 700 first-cohort repertoires in platform, a later analysis reported.

Study observations and caveats: It was 164 TCR beta chains that were listed as cytomegalovirus-associated.

The donors were members of the validation cohort comprising some 130 subjects, separate from the roughly 670-subject first cohort. Germline V gene lookup returns CDR1 DFQATT and CDR2 SNEGSKA (reference sequence). The CDR3 extends over 11 amino acids. The V end lost 0 bases, the J end lost 3 bases, and 3 bases lay between the germline ends. Data came from immunoSEQ multiplex PCR; TCRdb stores just in-frame clones and leaves some out. This repertoire shows tens of thousands of clones, just under 95% found once; its top ten account for about 2.1%. As regards this clone: What it binds is unknown.

The chain recombines TRBV20-1 with TRBJ2-7, with D unclear. Specimen: PBMCs. The receptor was derived from a man between 18 and 29 years old in good health and CMV-seronegative. The CDR3 region is CSARESYEQYF. The CDR3 DNA reads TGCAGTGCTAGAGAGAGCTACGAGCAGTACTTC.